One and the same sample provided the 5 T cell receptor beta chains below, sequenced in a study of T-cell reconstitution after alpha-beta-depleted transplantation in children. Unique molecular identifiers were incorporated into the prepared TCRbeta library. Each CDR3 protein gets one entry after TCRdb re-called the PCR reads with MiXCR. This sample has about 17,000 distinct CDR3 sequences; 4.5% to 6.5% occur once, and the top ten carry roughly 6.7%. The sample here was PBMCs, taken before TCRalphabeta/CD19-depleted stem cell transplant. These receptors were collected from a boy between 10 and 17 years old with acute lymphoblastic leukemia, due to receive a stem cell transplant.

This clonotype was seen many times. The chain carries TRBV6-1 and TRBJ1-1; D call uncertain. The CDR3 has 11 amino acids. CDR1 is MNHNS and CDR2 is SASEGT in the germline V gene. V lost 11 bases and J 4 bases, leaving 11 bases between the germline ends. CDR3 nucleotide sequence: TGTGCCCCGGCCCGGGGCACTGAAGCTTTCTTT. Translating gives CAPARGTEAFF.

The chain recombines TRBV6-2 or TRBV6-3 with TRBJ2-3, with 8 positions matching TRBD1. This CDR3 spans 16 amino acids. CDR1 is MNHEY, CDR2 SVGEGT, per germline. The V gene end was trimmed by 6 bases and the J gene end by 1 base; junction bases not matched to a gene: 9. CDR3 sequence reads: CASSRKPGGGTDTQYF. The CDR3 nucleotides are TGTGCCAGCAGCCGAAAGCCAGGGGGCGGCACAGATACGCAGTATTTT.

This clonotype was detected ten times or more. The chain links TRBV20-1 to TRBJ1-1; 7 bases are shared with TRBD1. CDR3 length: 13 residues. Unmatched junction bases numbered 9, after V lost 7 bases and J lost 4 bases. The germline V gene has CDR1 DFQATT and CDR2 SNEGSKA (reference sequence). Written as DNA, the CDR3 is TGCAGTGTTAAGGGGGCAGGGGGCACTGAAGCTTTCTTT. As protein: CSVKGAGGTEAFF.

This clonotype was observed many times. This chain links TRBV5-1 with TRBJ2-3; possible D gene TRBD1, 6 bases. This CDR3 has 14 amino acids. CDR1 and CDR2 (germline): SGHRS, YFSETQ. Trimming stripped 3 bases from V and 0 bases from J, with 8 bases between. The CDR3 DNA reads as TGCGCCAGCAGCTCCGGACAGAGCACAGATACGCAGTATTTT. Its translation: CASSSGQSTDTQYF. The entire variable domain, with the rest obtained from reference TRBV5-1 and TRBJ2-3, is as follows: KAGVTQTPRYLIKTRGQQVTLSCSPISGHRSVSWYQQTPGQGLQFLFEYFSETQRNKGNFPGRFSGRQFSNSRSEMNVSTLELGDSALYLCASSSGQSTDTQYFGPGTRLTVL.

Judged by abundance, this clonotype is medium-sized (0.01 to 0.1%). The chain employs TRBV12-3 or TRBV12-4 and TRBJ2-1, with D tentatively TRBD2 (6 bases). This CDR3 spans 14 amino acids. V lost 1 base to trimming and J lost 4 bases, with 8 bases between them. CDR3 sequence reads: CASSLVGGYNEQFF. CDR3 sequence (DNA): TGTGCCAGCAGTTTAGTTGGGGGGTACAATGAGCAGTTCTTC.